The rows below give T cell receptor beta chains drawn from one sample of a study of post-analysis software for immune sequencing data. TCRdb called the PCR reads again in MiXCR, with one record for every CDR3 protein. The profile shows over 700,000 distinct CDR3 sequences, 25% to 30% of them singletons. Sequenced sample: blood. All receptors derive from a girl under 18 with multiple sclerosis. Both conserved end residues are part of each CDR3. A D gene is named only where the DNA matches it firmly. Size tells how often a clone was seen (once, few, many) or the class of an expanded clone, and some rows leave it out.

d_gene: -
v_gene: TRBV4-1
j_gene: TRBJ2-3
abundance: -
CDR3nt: TGCGCCAGCAGCCAAGTAAGTCATCCGAGCACAGATACGCAGTATTTT
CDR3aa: CASSQVSHPSTDTQYF

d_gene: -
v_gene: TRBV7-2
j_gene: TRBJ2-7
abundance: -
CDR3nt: TGTGCCAGCAGTCTAAAGACAGTATACTACGAGCAGTACTTC
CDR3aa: CASSLKTVYYEQYF

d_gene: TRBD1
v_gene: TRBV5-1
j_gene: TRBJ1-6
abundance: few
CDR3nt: TGCGCCAGCAGATACGGACAGGGCGTTTCACCCCTCCACTTT
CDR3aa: CASRYGQGVSPLHF

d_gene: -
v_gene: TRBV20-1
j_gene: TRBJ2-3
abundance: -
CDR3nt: TGCAGTGCTAGAGGGGCAGCTACAGATACGCAGTATTTT
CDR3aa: CSARGAATDTQYF

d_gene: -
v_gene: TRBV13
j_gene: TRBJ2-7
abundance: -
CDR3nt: TGTGCCAGCAGCTTGGACCACAGCTCCTACGAGCAGTACTTC
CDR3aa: CASSLDHSSYEQYF

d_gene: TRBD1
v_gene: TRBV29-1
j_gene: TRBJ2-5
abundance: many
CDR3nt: TGCAGCGTTGATTACAGGGGAGAAGAGACCCAGTACTTC
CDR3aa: CSVDYRGEETQYF

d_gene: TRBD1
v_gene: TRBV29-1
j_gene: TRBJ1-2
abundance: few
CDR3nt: TGCAGCGCAAGGACAGGGTATAGTGGCTACACCTTC
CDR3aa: CSARTGYSGYTF

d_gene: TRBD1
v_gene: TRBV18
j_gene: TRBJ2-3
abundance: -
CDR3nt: TGTGCCAGCTCACCCAGGGGGCACAGCACAGATACGCAGTATTTT
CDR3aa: CASSPRGHSTDTQYF

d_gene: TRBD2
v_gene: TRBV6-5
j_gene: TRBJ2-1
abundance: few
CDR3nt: TGTGCCAGCAAGGGCCTAGCGGTCAATGAGCAGTTCTTC
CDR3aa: CASKGLAVNEQFF

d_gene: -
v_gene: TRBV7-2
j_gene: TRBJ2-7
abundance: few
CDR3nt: TGTGCCAGCAGCCCATCGGGGACCGTCTACGAGCAGTACTTC
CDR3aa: CASSPSGTVYEQYF

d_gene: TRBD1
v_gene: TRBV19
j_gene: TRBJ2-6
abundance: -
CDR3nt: TGTGCCAGTAGTATCCCGGGACAGGGGTCCAACGTCCTGACTTTC
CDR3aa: CASSIPGQGSNVLTF

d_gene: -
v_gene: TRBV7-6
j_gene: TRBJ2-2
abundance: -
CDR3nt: TGTGCCAGCAGCTTAGTAGGGGGTCCCACCGGGGAGCTGTTTTTT
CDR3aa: CASSLVGGPTGELFF

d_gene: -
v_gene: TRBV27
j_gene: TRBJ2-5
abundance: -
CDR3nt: TGTGCCAGCAGTTTATCAGGGCTAGGTTCTGAGACCCAGTACTTC
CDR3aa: CASSLSGLGSETQYF

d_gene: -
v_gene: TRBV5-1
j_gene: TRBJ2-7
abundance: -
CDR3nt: TGCGCCAGCAGCTTGGATGGACAGTCCTACGAGCAGTACTTC
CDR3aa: CASSLDGQSYEQYF

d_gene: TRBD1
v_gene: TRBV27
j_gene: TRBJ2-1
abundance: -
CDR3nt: TGTGCCAGCAGTTTATGGACAGGGGGACTCCATGAGCAGTTCTTC
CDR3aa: CASSLWTGGLHEQFF

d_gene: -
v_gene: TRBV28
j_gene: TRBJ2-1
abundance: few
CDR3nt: TGTGCCAGCAGCCCCTCCCCCTTCGGAGCATATGAGCAGTTCTTC
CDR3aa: CASSPSPFGAYEQFF

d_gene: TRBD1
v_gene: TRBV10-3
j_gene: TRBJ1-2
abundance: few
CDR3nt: TGTGCCATCAGCGCTGGGACAGAGGATGGCTACACCTTC
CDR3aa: CAISAGTEDGYTF

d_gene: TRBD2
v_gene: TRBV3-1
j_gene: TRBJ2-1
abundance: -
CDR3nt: TGTGCCAGCAGCCAAGTCGGCGGGAGTGTTGGGAGTGGTGAGCAGTTCTTC
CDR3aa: CASSQVGGSVGSGEQFF

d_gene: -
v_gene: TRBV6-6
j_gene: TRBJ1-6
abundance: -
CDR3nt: TGTGCCAGCAGTTCCGGGTTTAATTCACCCCTCCACTTT
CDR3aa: CASSSGFNSPLHF

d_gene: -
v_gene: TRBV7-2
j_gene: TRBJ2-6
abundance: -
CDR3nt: TGTGCCAGCAGCTTATCGCTCAGGGGCCGCGTCCAGACTTTC
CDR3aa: CASSLSLRGRVQTF

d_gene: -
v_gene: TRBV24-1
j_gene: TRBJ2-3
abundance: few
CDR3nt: TGTGCCACCAGTGATCCGGCCCTCACGGTCACAGATACGCAGTATTTT
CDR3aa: CATSDPALTVTDTQYF

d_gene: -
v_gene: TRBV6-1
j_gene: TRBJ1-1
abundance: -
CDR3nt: TGTGCCAGCAGGACAGACAGGAACACTGAAGCTTTCTTT
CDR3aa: CASRTDRNTEAFF

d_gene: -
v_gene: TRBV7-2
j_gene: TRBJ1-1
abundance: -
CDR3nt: TGTGCCAGCAGCTCCAACAAGGGGAACACTGAAGCTTTCTTT
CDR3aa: CASSSNKGNTEAFF

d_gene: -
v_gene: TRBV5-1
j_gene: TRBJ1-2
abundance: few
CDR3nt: TGCGCCAGCAGGGAAAGGACTAACTATGGCTACACCTTC
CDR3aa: CASRERTNYGYTF

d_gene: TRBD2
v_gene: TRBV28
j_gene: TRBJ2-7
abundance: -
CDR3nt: TGTGCCAGCAGTTCGGCAGTCCTAGCGGGAGCTGCTAGGGACGAGCAGTACTTC
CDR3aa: CASSSAVLAGAARDEQYF

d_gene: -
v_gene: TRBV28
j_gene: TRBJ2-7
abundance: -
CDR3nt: TGTGCCAGCAAAGTCTTAGGGGCTTCATCCTACGAGCAGTACTTC
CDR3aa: CASKVLGASSYEQYF

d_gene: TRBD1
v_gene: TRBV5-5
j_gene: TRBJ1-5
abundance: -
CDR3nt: TGTGCCAGCAGCTCCACAGGGGGAAAAAGCAATCAGCCCCAGCATTTT
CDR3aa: CASSSTGGKSNQPQHF

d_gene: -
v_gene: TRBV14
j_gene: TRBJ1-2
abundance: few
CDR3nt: TGTGCCAGCAGCCAAGGGTTCACCTATGGCTACACCTTC
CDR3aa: CASSQGFTYGYTF

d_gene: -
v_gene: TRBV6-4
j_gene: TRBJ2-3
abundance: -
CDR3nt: TGTGCCAGCAGTAGGGCTGGGCTCACAGATACGCAGTATTTT
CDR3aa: CASSRAGLTDTQYF